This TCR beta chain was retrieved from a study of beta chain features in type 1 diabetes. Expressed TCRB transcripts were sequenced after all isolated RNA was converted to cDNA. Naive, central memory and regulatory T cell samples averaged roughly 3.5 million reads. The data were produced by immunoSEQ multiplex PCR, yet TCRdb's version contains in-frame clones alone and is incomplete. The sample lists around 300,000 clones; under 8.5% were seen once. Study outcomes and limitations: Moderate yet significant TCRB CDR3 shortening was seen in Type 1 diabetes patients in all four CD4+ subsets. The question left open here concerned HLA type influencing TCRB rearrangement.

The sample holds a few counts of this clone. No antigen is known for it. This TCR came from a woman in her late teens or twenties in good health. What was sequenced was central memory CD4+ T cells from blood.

The chain's CDR3 is CASSSKTSGGSETQYF. The CDR3 DNA follows: TGTGCCAGCAGCTCCAAGACTAGCGGGGGATCAGAGACCCAGTACTTC. The chain recombines TRBV11-2 with TRBJ2-5; TRBD2 aligns across 12 bases. Germline loops: CDR1 SGHAT, CDR2 FQNNGV. Trimming removed 4 bases from V and 4 bases from J; junction bases left unmatched: 7. There are 16 residues in the CDR3.